Sequencing of this TCR beta chain was carried out in a study of shared clonotypes between healthy human individuals. Genomic DNA of each subset was evenly split across several immunoSEQ plates. About 30,000 T cell genomes, or 300 to 350 ng DNA, went into unsorted PBMC replicate PCRs. TCRdb's table, derived via immunoSEQ multiplex PCR, lists solely in-frame clones and lacks some. The data show roughly 95,000 clones, roughly 45% seen once. This clone was observed many times. The V gene lost 3 bases and the J gene lost 0 bases, with 14 bases spanning the gap. The CDR3 consists of 16 residues. Germline CDR1 is MDHEN and CDR2 is SYDVKM. Researchers drew on roughly 100 million PBMCs for genomic DNA from unsorted samples.

The chain carries TRBV28 and TRBJ1-2; a weak D match, TRBD1 (5 bases). Material: PBMCs. The receptor comes from a woman aged 40 to 50 in good health. Some clones in this sample may be carry-over from other donors' samples. In DNA form, the CDR3 reads TGTGCCAGCAGTTTTACCAGGGCCTTAGCTAACTATGGCTACACCTTC. It encodes CASSFTRALANYGYTF.